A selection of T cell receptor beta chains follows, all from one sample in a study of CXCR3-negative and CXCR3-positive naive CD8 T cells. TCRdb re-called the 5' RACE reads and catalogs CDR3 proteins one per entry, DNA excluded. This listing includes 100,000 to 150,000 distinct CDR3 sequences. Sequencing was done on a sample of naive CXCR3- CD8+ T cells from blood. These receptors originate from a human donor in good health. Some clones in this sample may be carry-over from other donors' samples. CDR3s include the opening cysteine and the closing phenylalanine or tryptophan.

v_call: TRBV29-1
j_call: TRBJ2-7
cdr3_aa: CSVERGGYEQYF

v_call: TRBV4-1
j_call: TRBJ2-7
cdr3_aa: CASSRGTGRYEQYF

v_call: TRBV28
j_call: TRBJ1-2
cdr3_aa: CASSLWGGGYTF

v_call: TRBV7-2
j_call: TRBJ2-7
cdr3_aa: CASSFGQGFLEQYF

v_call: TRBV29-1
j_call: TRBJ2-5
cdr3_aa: CSVVLANQETQYF

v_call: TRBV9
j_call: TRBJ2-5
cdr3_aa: CASSATSGVGETQYF

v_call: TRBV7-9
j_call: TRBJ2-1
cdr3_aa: CASRSGGEEQFF

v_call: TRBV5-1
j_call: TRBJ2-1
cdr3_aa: CASSLWGGAIDEQFF

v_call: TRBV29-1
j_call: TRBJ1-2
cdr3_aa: CSVEGVRGYTF

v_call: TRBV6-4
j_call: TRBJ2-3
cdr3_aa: CASSDGDRVTDTQYF

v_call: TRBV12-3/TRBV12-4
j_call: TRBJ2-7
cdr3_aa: CASSFGVRAYEQYF

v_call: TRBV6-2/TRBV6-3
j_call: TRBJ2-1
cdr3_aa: CASRPLAGGYNEQFF

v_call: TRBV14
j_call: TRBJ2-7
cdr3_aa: CASSHGTVSFYYYEQYF

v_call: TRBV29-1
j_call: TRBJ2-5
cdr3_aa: CSVVAGAGETQYF

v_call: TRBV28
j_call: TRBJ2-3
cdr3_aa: CASSLSTGADTQYF

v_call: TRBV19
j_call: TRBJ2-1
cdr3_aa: CASSHSSGYNEQFF

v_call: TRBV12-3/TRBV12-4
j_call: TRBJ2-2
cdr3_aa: CASSTSGELFF

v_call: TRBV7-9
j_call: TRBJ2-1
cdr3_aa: CAGSLYGDSYNEQFF

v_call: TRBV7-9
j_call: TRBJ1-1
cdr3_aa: CASSFDREAFF

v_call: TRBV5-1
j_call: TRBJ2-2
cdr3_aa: CASSLGVSGAGELFF

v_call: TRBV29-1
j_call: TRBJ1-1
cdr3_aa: CSVAGLDTEAFF

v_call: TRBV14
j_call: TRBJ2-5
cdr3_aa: CASSRGQDIETQYF

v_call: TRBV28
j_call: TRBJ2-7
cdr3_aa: CASSFPSSGSGNAYEQYF

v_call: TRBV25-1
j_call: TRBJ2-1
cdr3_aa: CASSEFKIPRGPSYNEQFF

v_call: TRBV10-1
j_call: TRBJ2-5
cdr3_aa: CASSEGREVETQYF

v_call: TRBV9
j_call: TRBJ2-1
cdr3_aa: CASSVVGTLEQFF

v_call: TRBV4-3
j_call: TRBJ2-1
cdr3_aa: CASSQVRSAKSGQFF

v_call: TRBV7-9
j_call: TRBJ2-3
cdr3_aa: CASSSFEGLSTDTQYF

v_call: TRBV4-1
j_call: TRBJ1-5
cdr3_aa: CASSQTIPRQGGQPQHF

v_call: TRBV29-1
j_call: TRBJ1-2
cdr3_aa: CSVEAMGGLDSGYTF

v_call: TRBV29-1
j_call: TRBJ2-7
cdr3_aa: CSVRLPNHYEQYF

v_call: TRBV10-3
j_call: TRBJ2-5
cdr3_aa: CAILGEGRGPETQYF

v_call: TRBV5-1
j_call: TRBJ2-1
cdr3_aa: CASSLVTSGYYNEQFF

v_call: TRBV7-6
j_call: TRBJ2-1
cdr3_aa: CASSLEVWGSEQFF

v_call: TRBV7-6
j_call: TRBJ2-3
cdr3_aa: CASSLVPTSGIGTDTQYF

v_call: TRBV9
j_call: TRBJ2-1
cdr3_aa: CASSSRGGLNNEQFF

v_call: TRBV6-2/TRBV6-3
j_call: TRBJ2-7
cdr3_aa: CASSYSRSGGNYEQYF

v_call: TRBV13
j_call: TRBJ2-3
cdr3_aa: CASSLGGGLEDTQYF

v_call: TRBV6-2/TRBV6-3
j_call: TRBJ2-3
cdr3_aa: CASTVFSSGDTQYF

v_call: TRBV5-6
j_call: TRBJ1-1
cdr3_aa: CASSFGQGVEAFF

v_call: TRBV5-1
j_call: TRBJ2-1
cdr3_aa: CASTSLSWASGRTHNEQFF

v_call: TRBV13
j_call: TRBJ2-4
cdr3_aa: CASSLRTGPENIQYF

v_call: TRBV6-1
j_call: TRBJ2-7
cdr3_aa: CASSEAWTQYF

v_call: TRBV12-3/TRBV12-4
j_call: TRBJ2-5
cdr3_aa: CASRPTTYQETQYF

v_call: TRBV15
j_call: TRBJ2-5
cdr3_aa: CATSPHSGRGETQYF

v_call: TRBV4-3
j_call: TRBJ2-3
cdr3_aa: CASSQGSGLAGETDADTQYF

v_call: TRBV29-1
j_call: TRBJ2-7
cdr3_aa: CSVPMGGEQYF

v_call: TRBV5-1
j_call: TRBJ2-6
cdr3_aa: CASSQGFVGANVLTF

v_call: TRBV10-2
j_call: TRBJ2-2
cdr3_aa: CASSDTGVPGELFF

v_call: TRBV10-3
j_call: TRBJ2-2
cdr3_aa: CAISESLGIPPLFF

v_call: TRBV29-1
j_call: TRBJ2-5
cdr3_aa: CSVEDRQGVETQYF

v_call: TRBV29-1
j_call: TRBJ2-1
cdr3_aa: CSATSGDNEQFF

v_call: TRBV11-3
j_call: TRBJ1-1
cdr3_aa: CASSLLTRVNTEAFF

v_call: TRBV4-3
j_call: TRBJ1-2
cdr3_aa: CASSQARGTTYGYTF

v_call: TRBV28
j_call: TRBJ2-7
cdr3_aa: CASNTAGYEQYF

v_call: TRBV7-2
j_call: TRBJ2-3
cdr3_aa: CASSLAMGDTQYF

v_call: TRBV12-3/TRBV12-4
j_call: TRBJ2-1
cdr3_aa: CASSFGLAGYDEQFF

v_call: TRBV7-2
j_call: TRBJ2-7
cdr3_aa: CASSGGLTYEQYF

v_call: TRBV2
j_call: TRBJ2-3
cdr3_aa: CASKASGSIIDTQYF

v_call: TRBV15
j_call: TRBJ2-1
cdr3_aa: CATSSETSSGSYNEQFF